The present T cell receptor (beta chain) was sequenced within a study of Tregs in tolerant kidney transplant recipients. This CDR3 has 13 amino acids. Trimming stripped 0 bases from V and 10 bases from J, with 15 bases between. CDR1 is SQVTM, CDR2 ANQGSEA, per germline. The repertoire was sequenced with immunoSEQ multiplex PCR; TCRdb's copy has only in-frame clones and lacks some. The sample lists 50,000 or so clones, roughly nine tenths occurring once. CD4+CD25+CD127- Tregs, CD4+CD25- non-Tregs, CD4 and CD8 cells were sorted. The sequence came from a human donor in good health. The gene calls are TRBV29-1 and TRBJ1-1; D not resolved. The source material was Tregs from blood. The CDR3 reads CSVEDSIWRRAFF. DNA for the CDR3: TGCAGCGTTGAAGATTCAATTTGGCGGCGAGCTTTCTTT.